This T cell receptor beta chain comes out of a study of CD8 T cells in ankylosing spondylitis. A word on this clonotype: What it recognizes is unknown.

Study-wide findings and caveats: Before this, some motif variants had been reported in reactive arthritis synovial fluid and blood. Matched synovial fluid from ankylosing spondylitis patients was reported to be enriched for disease-linked clones.

MiXCR was run by TCRdb on the 5' RACE reads, yielding one entry per CDR3 protein. The table has a few hundred thousand distinct CDR3 sequences, about 10% seen once; the top ten hold less than 7.5%. The clonotype originates from a male donor with ankylosing spondylitis or in good health (not recorded which). Sequencing was done on a sample of blood, either unsorted or a sorted T cell fraction (not recorded which).

The CDR3 DNA follows: TGTGCCAGCAGTTCCGGGACAGTACAGCCCCAGCATTTT. Translating it yields CASSSGTVQPQHF. V usage is TRBV28 and J usage is TRBJ1-5; 7 positions agree with TRBD1. The germline gives CDR1 MDHEN, CDR2 SYDVKM. The V and J ends lost 4 bases and 7 bases, in that order; junction bases with no gene match: 4. CDR3 size: 13 residues.